This T cell receptor (beta chain) was sequenced for a study of blood T cell repertoires in COVID-19. Here immunoSEQ multiplex PCR was the method, and the copy in TCRdb shows in-frame clones only, minus some. The sample lists 110,000 to 150,000 clones, approximately 90% occurring once. This clone was picked up one time. Trimming stripped 3 bases from V and 1 base from J, with 19 bases between. The CDR3 totals 18 residues. In germline, CDR1 is KGHSH, CDR2 LQKENI. This chain links TRBV18 with TRBJ1-5; maybe TRBD1 (5 bases). The specimen sequenced was peripheral blood. This TCR derives from a man between 60 and 75 years old with active or convalescent COVID-19. CDR3 bases: TGTGCCAGCTCACCGGGGGGTAACGGATTAGCGAGCAATCAGCCCCAGCATTTT. Translation: CASSPGGNGLASNQPQHF. Filled out from reference TRBV18 and TRBJ1-5, the complete variable domain reads NAGVMQNPRHLVRRRGQEARLRCSPMKGHSHVYWYRQLPEEGLKFMVYLQKENIIDESGMPKERFSAEFPKEGPSILRIQQVVRGDSAAYFCASSPGGNGLASNQPQHFGDGTRLSIL.